The rows below give T cell receptor beta chains drawn from one sample of a study of cytomegalovirus exposure and HLA in healthy donors. Libraries were prepared by immunoSEQ multiplex PCR; TCRdb keeps only in-frame clonotypes and omits some of them. This table holds 130,000 or so clones, 75% to 80% found once. Sample: PBMCs. The receptor source for this set is a woman aged 40 to 55 in good health and CMV-seronegative. CDR3s include the opening cysteine and the closing phenylalanine or tryptophan. A D gene is named only where the DNA matches it firmly. Rows give clone size only sometimes, using once, few, many, or a class for an expanded clone.

TGTGCCAGCAGCTTCCAACAGGGAGGGGGCACTGAAGCTTTCTTT	CASSFQQGGGTEAFF	once	TRBJ1-1	TRBV5-4	.
TGCAGCTCGGGGGGGAGGGGAGGCACAGATACGCAGTATTTT	CSSGGRGGTDTQYF	.	TRBJ2-3	TRBV29-1	TRBD2
TGCGCCAGCAGCTTGGGGGACACGGTCGGCTATGGCTACACCTTC	CASSLGDTVGYGYTF	.	TRBJ1-2	TRBV5-1	.
TGCGCCAGCAGCCCAGGGTTCTACGAGCAGTACTTC	CASSPGFYEQYF	few	TRBJ2-7	TRBV5-1	.
TGTGCCAGCAGCACTAGAACAATTTACAATGAGCAGTTCTTC	CASSTRTIYNEQFF	.	TRBJ2-1	TRBV25-1	.
TGCAGCGCTAGGACAGGGGGGGACACCGGGGAGCTGTTTTTT	CSARTGGDTGELFF	.	TRBJ2-2	TRBV29-1	TRBD1
TGTGCCAGCAGTCCTGGACTGGGGAGCGGGGTCTACAAAAACAGTCAGTACTTC	CASSPGLGSGVYKNSQYF	.	TRBJ2-4	TRBV28	TRBD2
TGTGCCAGCAGCTCAGGTAGTAGGCTGTATGGCTACACCTTC	CASSSGSRLYGYTF	.	TRBJ1-2	TRBV7-9	.
TGTGCCAGCAGTTTATCAGAAGAGACCCAGTACTTC	CASSLSEETQYF	.	TRBJ2-5	TRBV28	.
TGTGCCAGTAAGTGGGGGCGCACTGGGGAGACCCAGTACTTC	CASKWGRTGETQYF	.	TRBJ2-5	TRBV28	.
TGTGCCAGCAGCTTAGAGGCGGGTGAGCAGTTCTTC	CASSLEAGEQFF	.	TRBJ2-1	TRBV7-9	.
TGTGCCAGCACCCCAGCGAACTTCTACGAGCAGTACTTC	CASTPANFYEQYF	few	TRBJ2-7	TRBV2	.
TGTGCCAGCACGTCAGGGGCAACCTACAATGAGCAGTTCTTC	CASTSGATYNEQFF	.	TRBJ2-1	TRBV6-1	.
TGTGCCAGCAGCTTTGGACTAGCGGGACATTTTAAGAATGAGCAGTTCTTC	CASSFGLAGHFKNEQFF	.	TRBJ2-1	TRBV7-9	TRBD2
TGTGCCAGCAGTCGACAGGGGATCTACAATGAGCAGTTCTTC	CASSRQGIYNEQFF	.	TRBJ2-1	TRBV27	TRBD1
TGTGCCAGCAGTTGCTATGCGGGAGGGCAAGAGACCCAGTACTTC	CASSCYAGGQETQYF	.	TRBJ2-5	TRBV6-6	TRBD2
TGTGCCAGCAGTCCCGGGACAGGGGGCCGGGAGCAGTACTTC	CASSPGTGGREQYF	.	TRBJ2-7	TRBV27	TRBD1